Below, 14 T cell receptor beta chains from the same sample are listed, as sequenced in a study of blood T cell repertoires in COVID-19 (dated by TCRdb to 2020 to 2021). To prepare the library, the immunoSEQ multiplex PCR assay was applied. TCRdb stores this immuneACCESS table with in-frame sequences only. Part of the clones is absent; in the studies checked, under half of the shortfall reflects unresolved V genes, and no reason is known for the rest. This sample is represented by approximately 50,000 clones; about four fifths of them were singletons. The ten largest clones represent over 15% of the sample. Sequences were obtained from peripheral blood. The origin of the receptors is a man between 65 and 79 years old with active COVID-19.

Here the CDR3 reads CASSPGTSDEQYF. The CDR3 nucleotides read TGTGCCAGCAGCCCGGGGACTAGCGACGAGCAGTACTTC. The V gene is TRBV14, the J gene TRBJ2-7, with TRBD2 matching 10 bases. Germline lookup yields CDR1 SGHDN and CDR2 FVKESK. This CDR3 is built from 13 residues. The V and J ends lost 4 bases and 5 bases, in that order; junction bases with no gene match: 2. The full variable domain, completed using reference TRBV14 and TRBJ2-7, is EAGVTQFPSHSVIEKGQTVTLRCDPISGHDNLYWYRRVMGKEIKFLLHFVKESKQDESGMPNNRFLAERTGGTYSTLKVQPAELEDSGVYFCASSPGTSDEQYFGPGTRLTVT.

The V gene is TRBV7-2, the J gene TRBJ2-7; TRBD2 might be the D (6 bases). Germline V gene sequence: CDR1 SGHTA, CDR2 FQGNSA. There are 14 residues in the CDR3. Trimming removed 1 base at V and 6 bases at J, with 13 bases between. This chain's CDR3 is CASSLEGGIGEQYF. Written as DNA, the CDR3 is TGTGCCAGCAGCTTAGAGGGCGGGATCGGCGAGCAGTACTTC.

The rearrangement uses TRBV7-8 and TRBJ2-5, with 10 bases lining up with TRBD1. This CDR3 is 13 amino acids long. The germline V gene has CDR1 SGHVS and CDR2 FQNEAQ. V lost 7 bases, J lost 4 bases, and 3 bases stayed unmatched. CDR3 protein: CASTGQGRETQYF. The CDR3 coding sequence is TGTGCCAGCACGGGACAGGGGAGAGAGACCCAGTACTTC.

This clone was detected only once. The V call is TRBV5-1, the J call TRBJ1-2, with a tentative D call TRBD1 (6 bases). Trimming took off 0 bases at V and 4 bases at J, with 10 bases between the two ends. Germline CDR1 and CDR2: SGHRS and YFSETQ. The CDR3 contains 14 residues. The DNA for the CDR3 is TGCGCCAGCAGCTTGGGACAGGCCCTCTATGGCTACACCTTC. Amino acid sequence: CASSLGQALYGYTF.

This clone has more than one count but fewer than ten. This rearrangement joins TRBV5-1 to TRBJ2-3; TRBD1 agrees at 8 bases. Trimming took 3 bases from V and 4 from J; bases not matched to a gene: 10. This CDR3 spans 16 amino acids. Germline CDR1 is SGHRS and CDR2 is YFSETQ. The CDR3 DNA sequence: TGCGCCAGCAGCTACATCCCCGGGACAGGTTCAGATACGCAGTATTTT. The encoded protein is CASSYIPGTGSDTQYF.

The chain recombines TRBV5-4 with TRBJ2-7; 11 nucleotides line up with TRBD2. This CDR3 spans 16 amino acids. In germline, CDR1 is SGHNT, CDR2 YYREEE (reference sequence). Trimming removed 2 bases from V and 5 bases from J; junction bases left unmatched: 9. For the CDR3, the DNA is TGTGCCAGCAGCTTTAGACTAGCGGGAAGTACCCACGAGCAGTACTTC. Encoded protein: CASSFRLAGSTHEQYF.

The chain joins TRBV7-6 to TRBJ1-6; a weak D match, TRBD1 (5 bases). Trimming removed 1 base from V and 7 bases from J, with 11 bases in between. Germline V CDR1 and CDR2: SGHVS, FNYEAQ. This CDR3 is built from 15 residues. In DNA, the CDR3 is TGTGCCAGCAGCTTAGTTGGCGGGGCAAATTCACCCCTCCACTTT. It encodes CASSLVGGANSPLHF. Full variable domain (remainder filled in from reference TRBV7-6 and TRBJ1-6): GAGVSQSPRYKVTKRGQDVALRCDPISGHVSLYWYRQALGQGPEFLTYFNYEAQQDKSGLPNDRFSAERPEGSISTLTIQRTEQRDSAMYRCASSLVGGANSPLHFGNGTRLTVT.

This clone was detected only a few times. The chain is built from TRBV6-5 and TRBJ2-7, with a tentative D call TRBD2 (5 bases). This CDR3 spans 14 amino acids. Germline V CDR1 and CDR2: MNHEY, SVGAGI. The V gene lost 2 bases and the J gene lost 0 bases, with 8 bases spanning the gap. The chain's CDR3 is CASSYEGSSYEQYF. CDR3 DNA: TGTGCCAGCAGTTACGAAGGGAGCTCCTACGAGCAGTACTTC.

This clone came up once. V gene TRBV30 combines with J gene TRBJ1-3; 7 positions agree with TRBD1. The CDR3 runs to 14 residues. The V segment lost 3 bases and the J segment 1 base; nucleotides outside the gene matches: 3. Germline assignment: CDR1 GTSNPN and CDR2 SVGIG (reference sequence). The CDR3: CAWRKTGSGNTIYF. In DNA, the CDR3 is TGTGCCTGGAGGAAGACAGGGTCTGGAAACACCATATATTTT.

This chain connects TRBV4-3 to TRBJ2-1; 9 bases fit TRBD1. Unmatched junction bases numbered 9, after V lost 0 bases and J lost 6 bases. The germline gives CDR1 LGHNA, CDR2 YSLEER. The CDR3 runs 17 residues. The CDR3: CASSQDHRDRVVNEQFF. The CDR3 coding sequence is TGCGCCAGCAGCCAAGACCACCGGGACAGGGTTGTCAATGAGCAGTTCTTC.

CDR3 in DNA: TGTGCCAGCAGCGCTAGACTAGCGGGCACAGATACGCAGTATTTT. Residues: CASSARLAGTDTQYF. The chain is built from TRBV6-5 and TRBJ2-3; 9 positions match TRBD2. The J segment lost 1 base and the V segment lost 6 bases, leaving 5 bases of the junction unmatched. Germline CDR1 reads MNHEY; CDR2 reads SVGAGI. The CDR3 extends over 15 amino acids.

V and J are TRBV15 and TRBJ2-3; 8 bases are a match to TRBD1. J lost 4 bases, V lost 1 base, and 4 bases had no gene match. The CDR3 spans 15 residues. Germline assignment: CDR1 LNHNV and CDR2 YYDKDF (reference sequence). This CDR3 reads CATSRVGTGPDTQYF. CDR3 DNA sequence: TGTGCCACCAGCAGAGTTGGGACAGGTCCAGATACGCAGTATTTT.

V is TRBV29-1 and J is TRBJ2-6, with D perhaps matching TRBD2 (5 bases). V lost 4 bases and J lost 0, with 10 bases in between. The CDR3 extends over 15 amino acids. CDR1 and CDR2 from the germline V gene are SQVTM and ANQGSEA. The CDR3 sequence: CSVASSSSGANVLTF. CDR3 bases: TGCAGCGTTGCCTCTAGCAGCTCTGGGGCCAACGTCCTGACTTTC.

This chain joins TRBV10-3 and TRBJ2-3; 8 bases line up with TRBD2. This CDR3 is 16 amino acids long. V trimming: 3 bases; J trimming: 4 bases; junction bases outside the gene matches: 9. The germline CDR1 and CDR2 sequences are ENHRY and SYGVKD. Here the CDR3 reads CAISEWSGSGADTQYF. The CDR3, as DNA: TGTGCCATCAGTGAATGGAGCGGGAGCGGGGCAGATACGCAGTATTTT.